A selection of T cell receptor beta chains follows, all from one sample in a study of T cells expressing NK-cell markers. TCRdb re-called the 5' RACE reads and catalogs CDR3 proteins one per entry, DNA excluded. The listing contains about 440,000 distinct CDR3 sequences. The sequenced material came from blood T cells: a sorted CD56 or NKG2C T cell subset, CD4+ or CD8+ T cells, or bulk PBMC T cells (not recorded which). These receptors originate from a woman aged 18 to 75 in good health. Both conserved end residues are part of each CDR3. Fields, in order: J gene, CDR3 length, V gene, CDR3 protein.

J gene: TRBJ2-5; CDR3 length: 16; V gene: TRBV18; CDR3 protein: CASSRGLAGVQETQYF
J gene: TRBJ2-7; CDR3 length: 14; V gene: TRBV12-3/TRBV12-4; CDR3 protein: CASSSRTVSYEQYF
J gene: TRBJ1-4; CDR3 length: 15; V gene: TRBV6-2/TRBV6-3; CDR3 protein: CASSAGQTTNEKLFF
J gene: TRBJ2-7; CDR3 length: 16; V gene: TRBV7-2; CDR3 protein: CASSSGLAGGIYEQYF
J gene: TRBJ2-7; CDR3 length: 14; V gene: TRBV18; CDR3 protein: CASSRDRESGEQYF
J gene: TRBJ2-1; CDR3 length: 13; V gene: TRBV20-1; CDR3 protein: CSTGLAGFYEQFF
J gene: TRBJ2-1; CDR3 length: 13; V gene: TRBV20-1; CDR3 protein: CSAEAETDNEQFF
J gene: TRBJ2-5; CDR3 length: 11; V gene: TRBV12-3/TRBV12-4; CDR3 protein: CASSLDLTQYF
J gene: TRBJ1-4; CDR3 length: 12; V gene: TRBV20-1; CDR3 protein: CSAQGGSEKLFF
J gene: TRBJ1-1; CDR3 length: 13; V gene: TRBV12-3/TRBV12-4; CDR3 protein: CASSRGPATEAFF
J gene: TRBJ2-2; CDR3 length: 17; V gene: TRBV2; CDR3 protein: CASSPRQGGRKTGELFF
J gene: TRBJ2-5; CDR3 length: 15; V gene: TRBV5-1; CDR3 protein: CASSLGQGIQETQYF
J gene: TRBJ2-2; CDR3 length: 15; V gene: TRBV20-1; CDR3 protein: CSASWGVQNTGELFF
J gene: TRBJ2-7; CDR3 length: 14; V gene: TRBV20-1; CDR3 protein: CSASGTSLSYEQYF
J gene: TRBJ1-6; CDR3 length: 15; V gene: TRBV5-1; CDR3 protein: CASSLFYGEVSPLHF
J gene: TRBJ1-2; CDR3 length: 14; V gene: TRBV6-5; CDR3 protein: CASSYLRGAYGYTF
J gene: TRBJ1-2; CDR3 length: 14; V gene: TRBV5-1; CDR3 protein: CASSFQGENYGYTF
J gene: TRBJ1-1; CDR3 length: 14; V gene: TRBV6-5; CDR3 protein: CASSSRSTNTEAFF
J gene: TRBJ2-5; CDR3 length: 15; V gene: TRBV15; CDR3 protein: CATSRDLGGGETQYF
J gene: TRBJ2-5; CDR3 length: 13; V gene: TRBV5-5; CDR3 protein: CASRTSGEETQYF
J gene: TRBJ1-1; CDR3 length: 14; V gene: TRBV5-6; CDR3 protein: CASNLLRGNTEAFF
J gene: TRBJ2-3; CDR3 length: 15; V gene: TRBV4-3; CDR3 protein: CASSQIGQGLDTQYF